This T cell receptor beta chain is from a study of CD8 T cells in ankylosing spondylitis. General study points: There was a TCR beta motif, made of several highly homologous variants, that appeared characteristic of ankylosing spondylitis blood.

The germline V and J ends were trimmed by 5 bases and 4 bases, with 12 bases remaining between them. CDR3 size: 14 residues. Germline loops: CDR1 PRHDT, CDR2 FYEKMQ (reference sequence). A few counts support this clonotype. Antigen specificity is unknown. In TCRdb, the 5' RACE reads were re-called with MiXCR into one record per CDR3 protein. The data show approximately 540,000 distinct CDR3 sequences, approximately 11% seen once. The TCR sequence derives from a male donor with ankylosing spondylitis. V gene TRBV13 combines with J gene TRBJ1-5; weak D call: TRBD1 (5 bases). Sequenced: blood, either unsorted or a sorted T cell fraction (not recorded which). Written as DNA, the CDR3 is TGTGCCAGCAGCGCTAGGGGACCAAATCAGCCCCAGCATTTT. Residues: CASSARGPNQPQHF.